These 13 T cell receptor beta chains were all obtained from the same sample, sequenced in a study of blood T cells in healthy people across ages. Using a J-beta primer mix together with a sample-barcoded 5' primer, a second PCR was run for 7 to 11 cycles. TCRdb independently ran MiXCR on the 5' RACE reads; one entry per CDR3 protein. The table has about 1,500,000 distinct CDR3 sequences, 42% seen once. The source material was blood. These receptors were taken from a woman aged 18 to 35 in good health.

The rearrangement links TRBV10-3 to TRBJ2-1, with D uncertain. The J call may be mistaken, given a closer DNA end match to TRBJ2-7. This CDR3 has 13 residues. Looked up from germline, CDR1 is ENHRY and CDR2 is SYGVKD. The CDR3, as DNA: TGTGCCATCAGTGAGACCCTCTACAATGAGCAGTACTTC. This codes for CAISETLYNEQYF.

The rearrangement links TRBV6-1 to TRBJ1-5, with D perhaps matching TRBD1 (6 bases). This CDR3 has 15 amino acids. Germline V gene data show CDR1 as MNHNS and CDR2 as SASEGT. The germline V and J ends were trimmed by 4 bases and 3 bases, with 13 bases remaining between them. Written as DNA, the CDR3 is TGTGCCAGCAGTGGGGGACAACCCGCCAATCAGCCCCAGCATTTT. It specifies CASSGGQPANQPQHF.

V is TRBV7-2 and J is TRBJ1-5; maybe TRBD1 (5 bases). Germline V gives CDR1 SGHTA, CDR2 FQGNSA. V lost 1 base and J 4 bases, leaving 14 bases between the germline ends. This CDR3 contains 16 residues. The DNA for the CDR3 is TGTGCCAGCAGCTTAGGGACGGGGGTTCGGAATCAGCCCCAGCATTTT. It encodes CASSLGTGVRNQPQHF.

V gene TRBV5-1 combines with J gene TRBJ2-7, with TRBD2 identical over 7 bases. V trimming: 7 bases; J trimming: 7 bases; junction bases outside the gene matches: 8. The CDR3 has 12 residues. CDR1 SGHRS and CDR2 YFSETQ come from the germline V gene. CDR3: CASGAGNLEQYF. As DNA, the CDR3 is TGCGCCAGCGGAGCGGGGAATCTGGAGCAGTACTTC.

The chain joins TRBV27 to TRBJ2-4, with D perhaps matching TRBD1 or TRBD2 (5 bases each). TRBJ2-7 explains the end of the DNA better; the J call may be wrong. The germline V gene has CDR1 MNHEY and CDR2 SMNVEV (reference sequence). The CDR3 extends over 14 amino acids. Written as DNA, the CDR3 is TGTGCCAGCAGCCAACGGGGCATTCTTTACGAGCAGTACTTC. Translating it yields CASSQRGILYEQYF.

This chain links TRBV11-2 with TRBJ1-1, with 7 bases identical to TRBD1. Germline CDR1 SGHAT, CDR2 FQNNGV. The CDR3 is 14 amino acids. V shed 1 base, J shed 10 bases, and the junction held 9 bases outside the gene matches. In DNA form, the CDR3 reads TGTGCCAGCAGCTTAGTAACAGGGGTTGGGGGAGCTTTCTTT. Protein product: CASSLVTGVGGAFF.

A note on this clonotype: The junction departs from germline at one end; a sequencing error may be responsible. V and J are TRBV4-1 and TRBJ2-1, with D possibly being TRBD2 (5 bases). The CDR3 sequence is 12 residues long. Looked up from germline, CDR1 is MGHRA and CDR2 is YSYEKL. CDR3 residues: CAARGTYNGQFF. Here the CDR3 DNA reads TGCGCCGCCCGGGGAACCTACAATGGGCAGTTCTTC.

The J gene is TRBJ2-5, the V gene TRBV28, with 9 nucleotides matching TRBD1. The end of the DNA aligns better with TRBJ2-7, so the J call may be wrong. Germline V gene lookup returns CDR1 MDHEN and CDR2 SYDVKM. The CDR3 has 14 amino acids. For the CDR3, the DNA is TGTGCCAGCGGTGTCCTACAGGGGGCAGGCGAGCAGTACTTC. It codes for CASGVLQGAGEQYF.

This chain joins TRBV6-5 and TRBJ2-3; the match to TRBD2 covers 8 bases. Germline loops: CDR1 MNHEY, CDR2 SVGAGI. V dropped 2 bases and J dropped 0; count of bases not matched to a gene: 10. This CDR3 has 18 residues. Written as DNA, the CDR3 is TGTGCCAGCAGTTACGCGGGGGGCCTAGCCTCTAGCACAGATACGCAGTATTTT. This codes for CASSYAGGLASSTDTQYF.

This clonotype was detected a few times. This chain joins TRBV5-1 and TRBJ2-2; the match to TRBD1 covers 12 bases. The germline V gene has CDR1 SGHRS and CDR2 YFSETQ. V trimming: 4 bases; J trimming: 4 bases; junction bases outside the gene matches: 5. The CDR3 runs 16 residues. DNA for the CDR3: TGCGCCAGCAGCATGGGACAGGGGGCTTCCACCGGGGAGCTGTTTTTT. This codes for CASSMGQGASTGELFF.

CDR3 in DNA: TGTGCCAGCAGTGAATTTGTAGGACAGGGGGCAAAACAGCCCCAGCATTTT. Residues: CASSEFVGQGAKQPQHF. The chain couples TRBV6-1 to TRBJ1-5; 11 positions agree with TRBD1. This CDR3 is built from 17 residues. Trimming took 2 bases from V and 7 from J; bases not matched to a gene: 10. Germline loops: CDR1 MNHNS, CDR2 SASEGT.

This sequence joins TRBV5-1 and TRBJ2-3; 7 bases are a match to TRBD1. V gave up 2 bases and J gave up 2 bases; unmatched junction bases: 17. The CDR3 is 19 amino acids. The germline V gene encodes CDR1 SGHRS and CDR2 YFSETQ. In nucleotides, the CDR3 is TGCGCCAGCAGCTTCAACGACAGGGCTAATCCACACACCACAGATACGCAGTATTTT. Its translation: CASSFNDRANPHTTDTQYF.

A remark on this clonotype: This may come from a read error, since a much larger clone is one base off. This chain links TRBV11-2 with TRBJ2-1, with 10 bases matching TRBD1. The V gene's germline CDR1 is SGHAT and CDR2 FQNNGV. This CDR3 is 17 amino acids long. The V gene end was trimmed by 5 bases and the J gene end by 7 bases; junction bases not matched to a gene: 14. CDR3: CASSPRDAGQGKNEQFF. The CDR3, as DNA: TGTGCCAGCAGCCCGAGAGACGCGGGACAGGGGAAAAATGAGCAGTTCTTC. Full variable domain (rest looked up from reference TRBV11-2 and TRBJ2-1): EAGVAQSPRYKIIEKRQSVAFWCNPISGHATLYWYQQILGQGPKLLIQFQNNGVVDDSQLPKDRFSAERLKGVDSTLKIQPAKLEDSAVYLCASSPRDAGQGKNEQFFGPGTRLTVL.